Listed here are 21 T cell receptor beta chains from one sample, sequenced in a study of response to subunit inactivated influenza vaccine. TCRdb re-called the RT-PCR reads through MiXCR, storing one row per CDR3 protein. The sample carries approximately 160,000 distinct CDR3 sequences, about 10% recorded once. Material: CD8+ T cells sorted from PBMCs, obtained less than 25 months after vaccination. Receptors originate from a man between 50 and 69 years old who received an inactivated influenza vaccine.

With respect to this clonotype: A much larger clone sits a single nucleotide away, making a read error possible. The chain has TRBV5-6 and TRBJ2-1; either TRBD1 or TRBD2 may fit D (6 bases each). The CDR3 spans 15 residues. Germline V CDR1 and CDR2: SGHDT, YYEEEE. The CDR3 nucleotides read TGTGCCAGCAGCTTGGAAGGGGGGTCCTACAATGAGAAGTTCTTC. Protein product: CASSLEGGSYNEKFF.

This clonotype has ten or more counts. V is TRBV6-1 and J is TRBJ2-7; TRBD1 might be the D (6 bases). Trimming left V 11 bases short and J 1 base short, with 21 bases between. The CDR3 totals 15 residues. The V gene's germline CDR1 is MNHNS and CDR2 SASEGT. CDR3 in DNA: TGTGCCGGGACAACAGGGTCCCCCATTTCCTACGAGCAGTACTTC. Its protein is CAGTTGSPISYEQYF.

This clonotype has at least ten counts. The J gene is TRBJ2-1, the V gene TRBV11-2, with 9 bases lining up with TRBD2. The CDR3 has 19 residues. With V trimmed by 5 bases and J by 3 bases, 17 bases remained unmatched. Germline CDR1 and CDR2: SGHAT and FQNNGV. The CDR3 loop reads CASSPHTRSSGRLYNEQFF. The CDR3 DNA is TGTGCCAGCAGCCCGCATACCCGGTCCAGCGGGAGGCTCTACAATGAGCAGTTCTTC.

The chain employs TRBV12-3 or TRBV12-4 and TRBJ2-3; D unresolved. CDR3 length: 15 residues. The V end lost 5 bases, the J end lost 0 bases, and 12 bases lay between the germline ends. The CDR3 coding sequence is TGTGCCAGCAGTGGAAAGGACCGTAGCACAGATACGCAGTATTTT. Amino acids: CASSGKDRSTDTQYF.

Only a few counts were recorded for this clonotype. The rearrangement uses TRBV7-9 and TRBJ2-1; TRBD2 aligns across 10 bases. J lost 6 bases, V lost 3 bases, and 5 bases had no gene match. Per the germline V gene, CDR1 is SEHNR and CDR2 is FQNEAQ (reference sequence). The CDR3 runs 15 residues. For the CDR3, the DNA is TGTGCCAGCAGCTTGTTACTAGCGGGAATCAATGAGCAGTTCTTC. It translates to CASSLLLAGINEQFF.

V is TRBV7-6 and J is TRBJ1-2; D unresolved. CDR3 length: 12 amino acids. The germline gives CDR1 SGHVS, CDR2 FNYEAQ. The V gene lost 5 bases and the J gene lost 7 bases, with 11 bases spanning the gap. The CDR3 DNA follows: TGTGCCAGCAGCCACTCCGAGTGTGGCTACACCTTC. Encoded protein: CASSHSECGYTF.

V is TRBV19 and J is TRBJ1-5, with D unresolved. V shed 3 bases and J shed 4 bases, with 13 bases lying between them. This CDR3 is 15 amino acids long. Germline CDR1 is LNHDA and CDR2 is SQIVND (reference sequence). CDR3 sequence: CASSILYSNNQPQHF. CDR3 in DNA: TGTGCCAGTAGTATCCTTTACAGCAATAATCAGCCCCAGCATTTT. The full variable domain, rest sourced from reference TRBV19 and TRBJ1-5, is DGGITQSPKYLFRKEGQNVTLSCEQNLNHDAMYWYRQDPGQGLRLIYYSQIVNDFQKGDIAEGYSVSREKKESFPLTVTSAQKNPTAFYLCASSILYSNNQPQHFGDGTRLSIL.

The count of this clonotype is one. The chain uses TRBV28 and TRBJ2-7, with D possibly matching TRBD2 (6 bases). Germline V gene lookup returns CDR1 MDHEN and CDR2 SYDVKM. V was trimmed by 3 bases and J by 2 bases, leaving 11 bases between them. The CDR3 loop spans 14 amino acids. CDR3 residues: CASSFIAAPYEQYF. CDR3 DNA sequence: TGTGCCAGCAGTTTTATAGCGGCCCCCTACGAGCAGTACTTC. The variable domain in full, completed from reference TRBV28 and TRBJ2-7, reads DVKVTQSSRYLVKRTGEKVFLECVQDMDHENMFWYRQDPGLGLRLIYFSYDVKMKEKGDIPEGYSVSREKKERFSLILESASTNQTSMYLCASSFIAAPYEQYFGPGTRLTVT.

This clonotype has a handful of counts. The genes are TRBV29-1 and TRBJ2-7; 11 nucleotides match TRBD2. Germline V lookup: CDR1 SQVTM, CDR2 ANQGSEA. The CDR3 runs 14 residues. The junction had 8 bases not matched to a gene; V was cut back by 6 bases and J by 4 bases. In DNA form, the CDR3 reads TGCAGCGTGGCACTAGCGGGAGATTATTACGAGCAGTACTTC. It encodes CSVALAGDYYEQYF.

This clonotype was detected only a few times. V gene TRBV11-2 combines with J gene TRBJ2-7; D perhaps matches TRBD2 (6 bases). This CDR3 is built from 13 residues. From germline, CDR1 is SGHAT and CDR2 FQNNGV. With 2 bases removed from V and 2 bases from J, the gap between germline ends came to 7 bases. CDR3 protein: CASSLTSTYEQYF. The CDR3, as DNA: TGTGCCAGCAGCTTAACTAGCACCTACGAGCAGTACTTC.

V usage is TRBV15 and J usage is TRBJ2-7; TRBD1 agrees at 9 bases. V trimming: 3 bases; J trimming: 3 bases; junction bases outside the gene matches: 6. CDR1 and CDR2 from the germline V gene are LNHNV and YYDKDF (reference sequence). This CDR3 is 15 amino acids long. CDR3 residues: CATSRVGTGYYEQYF. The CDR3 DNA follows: TGTGCCACCAGCAGGGTCGGGACAGGGTACTACGAGCAGTACTTC. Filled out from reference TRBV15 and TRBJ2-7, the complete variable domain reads DAMVIQNPRYQVTQFGKPVTLSCSQTLNHNVMYWYQQKSSQAPKLLFHYYDKDFNNEADTPDNFQSRRPNTSFCFLDIRSPGLGDTAMYLCATSRVGTGYYEQYFGPGTRLTVT.

The chain's CDR3 is CASSSVRRPGDTQYF. The CDR3 nucleotides are TGTGCCAGCAGTTCGGTGCGTAGGCCCGGGGATACGCAGTATTTT. The chain is built from TRBV28 and TRBJ2-3, with unresolved D. Trimming took off 4 bases at V and 6 bases at J, with 17 bases between the two ends. Germline V gene lookup returns CDR1 MDHEN and CDR2 SYDVKM. The CDR3 length is 15 residues.

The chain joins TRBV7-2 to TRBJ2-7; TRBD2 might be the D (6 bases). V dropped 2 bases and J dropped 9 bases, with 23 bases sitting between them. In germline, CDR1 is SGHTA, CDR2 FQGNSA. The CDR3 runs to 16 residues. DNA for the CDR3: TGTGCCAGCAGCTTAATTACCGCGGGGTCCCGCCTGGGGCAGTACTTC. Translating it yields CASSLITAGSRLGQYF. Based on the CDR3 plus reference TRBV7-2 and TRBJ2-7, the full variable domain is GAGVSQSPSNKVTEKGKDVELRCDPISGHTALYWYRQSLGQGLEFLIYFQGNSAPDKSGLPSDRFSAERTGGSVSTLTIQRTQQEDSAVYLCASSLITAGSRLGQYFGPGTRLTVT.

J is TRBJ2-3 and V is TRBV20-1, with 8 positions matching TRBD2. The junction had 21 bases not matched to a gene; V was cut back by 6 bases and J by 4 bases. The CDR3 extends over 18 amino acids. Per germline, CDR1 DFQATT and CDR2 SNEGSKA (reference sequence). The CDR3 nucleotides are TGCAGTGCCTCCCCGGGGGGGTGGGGGGCTCGAAATTCAGATACGCAGTATTTT. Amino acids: CSASPGGWGARNSDTQYF.

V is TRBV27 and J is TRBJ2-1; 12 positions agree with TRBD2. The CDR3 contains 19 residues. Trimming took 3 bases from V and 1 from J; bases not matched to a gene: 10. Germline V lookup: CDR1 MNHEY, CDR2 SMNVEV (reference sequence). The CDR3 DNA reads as TGTGCCAGCAGTTTCCCGACTAGCGGGAGAGAGTTGTCCTACAATGAGCAGTTCTTC. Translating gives CASSFPTSGRELSYNEQFF.

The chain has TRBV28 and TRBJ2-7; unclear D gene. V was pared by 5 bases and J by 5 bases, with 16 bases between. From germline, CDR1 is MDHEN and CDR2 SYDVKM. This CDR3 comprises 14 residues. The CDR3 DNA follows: TGTGCCAGCAGTCCGGTCATGCCTCTCCACGAGCAGTACTTC. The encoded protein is CASSPVMPLHEQYF.

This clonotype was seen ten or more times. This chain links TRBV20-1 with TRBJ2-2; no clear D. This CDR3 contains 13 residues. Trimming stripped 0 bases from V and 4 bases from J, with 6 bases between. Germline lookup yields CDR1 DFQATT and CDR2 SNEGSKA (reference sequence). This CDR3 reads CSARDVRTGELFF. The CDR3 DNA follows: TGCAGTGCTAGAGACGTCCGCACCGGGGAGCTGTTTTTT.

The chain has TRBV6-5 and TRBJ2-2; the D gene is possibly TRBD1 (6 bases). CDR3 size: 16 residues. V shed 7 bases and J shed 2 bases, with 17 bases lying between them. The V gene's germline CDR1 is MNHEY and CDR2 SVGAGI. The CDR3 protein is CASTRQDAINTGELFF. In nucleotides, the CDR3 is TGTGCCAGCACTCGACAGGACGCGATCAACACCGGGGAGCTGTTTTTT.

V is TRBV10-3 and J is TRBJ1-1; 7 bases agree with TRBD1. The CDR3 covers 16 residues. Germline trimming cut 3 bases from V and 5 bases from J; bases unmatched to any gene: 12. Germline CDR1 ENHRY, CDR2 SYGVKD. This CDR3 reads CAISEIDDRAGTEAFF. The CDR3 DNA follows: TGTGCCATCAGTGAAATTGATGACAGGGCAGGGACTGAAGCTTTCTTT.

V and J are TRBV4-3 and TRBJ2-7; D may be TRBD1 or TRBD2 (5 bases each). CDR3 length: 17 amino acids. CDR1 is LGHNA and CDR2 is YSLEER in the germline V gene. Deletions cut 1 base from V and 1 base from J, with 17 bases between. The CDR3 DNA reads TGCGCCAGCAGCCAAGGTCCGAGACAGCGGAGATCCTACGAGCAGTACTTC. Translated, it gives CASSQGPRQRRSYEQYF.

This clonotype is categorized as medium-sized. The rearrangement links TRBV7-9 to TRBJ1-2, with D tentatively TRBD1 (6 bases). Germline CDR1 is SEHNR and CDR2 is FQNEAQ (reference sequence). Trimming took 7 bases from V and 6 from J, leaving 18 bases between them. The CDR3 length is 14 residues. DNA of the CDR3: TGTGCCAGCACCGAGTCCGGGGGGGCCCATGGCTACACCTTC. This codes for CASTESGGAHGYTF.